This TCR beta chain was observed in a study of T cells after yellow fever vaccination. Study-wide context: Fractions containing few cells were prepared with SMART-Seq v4 Ultra Low Input. Study-level findings and limits: Overlap between CD4 and CD8 compartments was detected for a small share of clonotypes. Reappearance after the booster was seen for most primary-vaccination clones, at 96% CD4 and 70% to 90% CD8.

This clonotype came up many times. Antigen specificity is unknown. Synthesis of TCR cDNA relied on 5'RACE template switching, which attached a universal primer site and UMIs. TCRdb passed the 5' RACE reads through MiXCR, listing each CDR3 protein once. The profile covers around 530,000 distinct CDR3 sequences, with 17% appearing a single time and about 18% taken by the ten largest. The CDR3 extends over 16 amino acids. V shed 6 bases and J 8 bases; nucleotides not matched to a gene: 10. This specimen was PBMCs, taken 5 days after the first yellow fever vaccination. This clonotype was sampled from a man younger than 35 who received the YFV17D yellow fever vaccine. The chain uses TRBV12-3 or TRBV12-4 and TRBJ2-3; 14 bases line up with TRBD2. CDR3 coding DNA: TGTGCCAGCAGCTCCCGGACTAGCGGGGGGCGGGGTACGCAGTATTTT. Its translation: CASSSRTSGGRGTQYF.